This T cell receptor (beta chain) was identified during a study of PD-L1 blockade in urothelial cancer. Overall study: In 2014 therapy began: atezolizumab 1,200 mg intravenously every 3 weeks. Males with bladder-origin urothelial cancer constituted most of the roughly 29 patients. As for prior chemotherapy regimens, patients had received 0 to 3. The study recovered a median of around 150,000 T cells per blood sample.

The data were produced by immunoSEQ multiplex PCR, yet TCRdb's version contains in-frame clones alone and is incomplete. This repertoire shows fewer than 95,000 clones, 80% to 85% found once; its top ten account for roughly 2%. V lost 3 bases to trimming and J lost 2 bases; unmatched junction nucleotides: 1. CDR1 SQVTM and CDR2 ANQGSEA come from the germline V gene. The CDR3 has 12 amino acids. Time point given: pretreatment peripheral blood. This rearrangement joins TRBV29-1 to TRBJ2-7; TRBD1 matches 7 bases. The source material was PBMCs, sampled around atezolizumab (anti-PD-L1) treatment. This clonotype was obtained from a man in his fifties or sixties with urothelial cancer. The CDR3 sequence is CSVEGQTYEQYF. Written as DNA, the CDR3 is TGCAGCGTTGAGGGACAGACCTACGAGCAGTACTTC.